The TCR beta chain described here comes from a study of T cell responses to AZD1222 COVID-19 vaccine. This clone was detected once. Its antigen remains unknown. Study-wide results and limits: Clonal diversity may have been underestimated in mostly white British donors. The study sampled repertoires only after the peak T cell response. It was only six AZD1222 recipients who were seropositive at baseline.

The protocol was immunoSEQ multiplex PCR, while the TCRdb copy is restricted to in-frame clones and leaves out a portion. Of around 110,000 clones in the sample, about 90% were seen once. Per germline, CDR1 LNHDA and CDR2 SQIVND (reference sequence). This CDR3 is 14 amino acids long. The V end lost 7 bases, the J end lost 6 bases, and 18 bases lay between the germline ends. V and J are TRBV19 and TRBJ1-1, with D unresolved. The receptor was isolated from an adult who received the AZD1222 COVID-19 vaccine. Specimen: peripheral blood, collected 28 days after the second AZD1222 dose. The CDR3 sequence is CASNFWEVEAEAFF. CDR3 nucleotide sequence: TGTGCCAGTAATTTCTGGGAGGTTGAGGCTGAAGCTTTCTTT.